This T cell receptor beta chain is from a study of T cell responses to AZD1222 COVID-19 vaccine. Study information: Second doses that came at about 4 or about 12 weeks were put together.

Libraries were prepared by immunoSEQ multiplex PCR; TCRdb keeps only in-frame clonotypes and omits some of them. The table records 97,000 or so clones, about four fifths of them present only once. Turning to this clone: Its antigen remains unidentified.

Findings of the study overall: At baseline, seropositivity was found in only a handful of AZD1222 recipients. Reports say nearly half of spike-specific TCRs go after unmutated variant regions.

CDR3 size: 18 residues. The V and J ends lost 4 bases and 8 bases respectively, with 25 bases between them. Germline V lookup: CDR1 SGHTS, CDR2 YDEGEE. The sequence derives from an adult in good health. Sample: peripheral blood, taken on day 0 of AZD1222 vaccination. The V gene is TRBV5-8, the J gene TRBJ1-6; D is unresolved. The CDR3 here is CASSQHRLSPDRYSPLHF. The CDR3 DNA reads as TGTGCCAGCAGCCAGCACAGACTCAGCCCCGATCGTTATTCACCCCTCCACTTT.